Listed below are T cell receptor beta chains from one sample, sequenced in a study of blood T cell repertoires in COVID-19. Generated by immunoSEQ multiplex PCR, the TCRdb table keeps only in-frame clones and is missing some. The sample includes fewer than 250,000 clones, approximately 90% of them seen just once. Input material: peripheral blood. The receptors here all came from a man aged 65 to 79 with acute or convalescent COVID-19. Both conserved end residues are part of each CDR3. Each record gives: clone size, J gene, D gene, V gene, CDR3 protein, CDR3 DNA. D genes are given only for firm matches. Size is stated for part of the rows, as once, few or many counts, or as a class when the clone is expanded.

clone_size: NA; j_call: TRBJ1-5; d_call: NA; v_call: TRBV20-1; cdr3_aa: CSAAGVQPQHF; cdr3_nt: TGCAGTGCTGCAGGGGTCCAGCCCCAGCATTTT
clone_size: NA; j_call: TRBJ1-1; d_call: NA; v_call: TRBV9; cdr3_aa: CASSVVATGTEAFF; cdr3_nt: TGTGCCAGCAGCGTAGTAGCGACGGGCACTGAAGCTTTCTTT
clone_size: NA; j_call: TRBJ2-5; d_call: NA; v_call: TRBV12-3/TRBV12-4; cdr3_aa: CASSRLQGKTQYF; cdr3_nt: TGTGCCAGCAGTAGACTGCAGGGGAAGACCCAGTACTTC
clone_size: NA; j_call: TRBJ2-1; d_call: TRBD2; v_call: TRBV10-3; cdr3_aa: CATGVGLAGRGEQFF; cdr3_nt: TGTGCCACAGGGGTTGGACTAGCGGGAAGGGGTGAGCAGTTCTTC
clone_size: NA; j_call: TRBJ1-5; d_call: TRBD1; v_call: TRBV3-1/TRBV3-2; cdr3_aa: CASSETGAGNQPQHF; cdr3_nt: TGTGCCAGCAGCGAGACAGGGGCTGGCAATCAGCCCCAGCATTTT
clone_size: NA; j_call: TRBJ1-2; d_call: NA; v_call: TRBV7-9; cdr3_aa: CASIAAGGGDGYTF; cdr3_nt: TGTGCCAGCATAGCGGCGGGGGGAGGAGATGGCTACACCTTC
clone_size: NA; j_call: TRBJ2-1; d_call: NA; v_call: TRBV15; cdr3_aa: CATSRGELAYNEQFF; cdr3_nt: TGTGCCACCAGCAGAGGGGAACTAGCTTACAATGAGCAGTTCTTC
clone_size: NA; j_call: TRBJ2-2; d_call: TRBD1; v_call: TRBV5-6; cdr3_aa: CASSDRGRALVRIGELFF; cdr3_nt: TGTGCCAGCAGCGACAGGGGGCGAGCGCTAGTAAGGATAGGGGAGCTGTTTTTT
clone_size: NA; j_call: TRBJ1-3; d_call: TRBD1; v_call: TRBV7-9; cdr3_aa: CASSSTTLDRPDSGNTIYF; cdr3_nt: TGTGCCAGCAGCTCGACGACCTTGGACAGGCCTGACTCTGGAAACACCATATATTTT
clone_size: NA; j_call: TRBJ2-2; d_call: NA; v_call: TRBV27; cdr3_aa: CASSLTGFPGELFF; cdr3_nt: TGTGCCAGCAGTTTAACAGGGTTCCCCGGGGAGCTGTTTTTT
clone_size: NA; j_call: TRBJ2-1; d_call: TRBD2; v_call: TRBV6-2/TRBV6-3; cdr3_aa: CASSYSGTSGTASFF; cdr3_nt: TGTGCCAGCAGTTACTCCGGGACTAGCGGGACGGCAAGCTTCTTC
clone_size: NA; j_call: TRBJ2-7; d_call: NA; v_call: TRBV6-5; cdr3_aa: CASSYTGNPSPSEQYF; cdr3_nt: TGTGCCAGCAGTTACACCGGGAACCCATCCCCCTCAGAGCAGTACTTC
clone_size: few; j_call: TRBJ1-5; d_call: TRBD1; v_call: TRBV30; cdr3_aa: CAWSATTGDSNQPQHF; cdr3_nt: TGTGCCTGGAGTGCCACGACAGGGGATAGCAATCAGCCCCAGCATTTT
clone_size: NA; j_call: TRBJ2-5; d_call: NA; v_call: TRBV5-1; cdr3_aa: CASSLDSNQETQYF; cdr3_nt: TGCGCCAGCAGCTTGGACAGCAACCAAGAGACCCAGTACTTC